The clone carrying this T cell receptor beta chain was counted a single time. This sample was included in a study of cytomegalovirus exposure and HLA in healthy donors. The ends were cut back, 6 bases at V and 2 bases at J, with 13 bases in the middle. Germline CDR1 and CDR2: SNHLY and FYNNEI. This CDR3 region has 14 residues. Method: immunoSEQ multiplex PCR; TCRdb's copy keeps in-frame clones and lacks some. The sample shows under 100,000 clones, roughly 97% of them seen only once. The source material was PBMCs. The clonotype was recovered from a man younger than 35 in good health and CMV-seronegative. This chain uses TRBV2 with TRBJ1-2; no clear D. The CDR3 nucleotides read TGTGCCAGCAGGGCCCCAGGAGGGAACTATGGCTACACCTTC. It translates to CASRAPGGNYGYTF.